This T cell receptor beta chain was documented in a study of identical twins. General study findings and limits: Partly confounded zero-insertion analyses could result from invariant MAIT and iNKT cells.

TCRdb itself ran the 5' RACE reads through MiXCR, one entry per CDR3 protein. Of more than 600,000 distinct CDR3 sequences in the sample, 18% are singletons; the top ten hold around 12%. Turning to this clonotype: Its antigen is unidentified.

The J segment lost 5 bases and the V segment lost 5 bases, leaving 6 bases of the junction unmatched. The CDR3 covers 14 residues. The germline gives CDR1 DFQATT, CDR2 SNEGSKA (reference sequence). This sample also appeared in a second study, on T cells expressing NK-cell markers. According to that study: Top CD8+ clonotypes included the dominant CD3+CD56+NKG2C+ clonotypes in 5 or 6 donors.

The sequenced sample was PBMCs. The TCR was taken from a woman aged 18 to 35 in good health. V usage is TRBV20-1 and J usage is TRBJ2-2; TRBD1 matches 9 bases. CDR3: CSAVNRGPTGELFF. CDR3 sequence (DNA): TGCAGTGCTGTTAACAGGGGGCCGACCGGGGAGCTGTTTTTT.